This T cell receptor (beta chain) was documented in a study of blood T cells in healthy people across ages. With respect to this clonotype: No antigen is known for it.

Primers used in a second PCR of about 7 to 12 cycles were a sample-barcoded 5' primer and a J-beta primer mix. TCRdb ran MiXCR on the 5' RACE reads and lists one entry per CDR3 protein. The table shows about 500,000 distinct CDR3 sequences, with under 30% occurring only once. The J segment lost 3 bases and the V segment lost 3 bases, leaving 6 bases of the junction unmatched. This CDR3 contains 16 residues. Germline V lookup: CDR1 ENHRY, CDR2 SYGVKD. Every donor provided approximately 10 milliliters of peripheral blood. General study results and limits: Higher diversity and more naive CD4+ cells were features of long-lived donors, compared to aged donors.

This sample was also put to use in a study of T cells of mothers and their children. From that study: Related mother-child pairs showed slightly higher but non-significant overlap than unrelated pairs. There was no detection of any persistent microchimeric T cell clones.

The rearrangement joins TRBV10-3 to TRBJ2-3; 10 bases are a match to TRBD1. The source of this sequence is a boy younger than 18 in good health. The sequenced sample was blood. The CDR3 region is CAISDSPGQGTDTQYF. DNA of the CDR3: TGTGCCATCAGTGACTCCCCGGGACAGGGGACAGATACGCAGTATTTT.